This TCR beta chain was identified in a study of CD8+CD57+ T cells in acquired aplastic anemia (dated by TCRdb to about 2018). Looking at the study overall: Extracted DNA from sorted CD4+ and CD8+ cells averaged about 2.9 ug, ranging from roughly 0.19 to 27.4 ug. An average of around 9.8 million reads for CD4+ cells and around 11 million reads for CD8+ cells was obtained from healthy donor samples.

The study deep-sequenced TCR repertoires of sorted CD4+ and CD8+ blood T cells from severe aplastic anemia patients and healthy subjects. Ficoll-Paque density gradient centrifugation was used to isolate peripheral blood mononuclear cells. Before DNA extraction, CD4+ and CD8+ T cells were sorted with FACS or magnetic beads. Profiling of TCR beta VDJ combinations and CDR3 sequences used genomic DNA as the template. An Illumina HiSeq 2000 was the platform used for TCR repertoire sequencing. The paper's data handling went like this. TRBV/TRBJ rearrangement plots, CDR3 size and DJ length profiles, and Simpson's diversity index were used to assess repertoires. The most abundant DNA sequence in the deep sequencing data was defined as the immunodominant clone. CDR3 amino acid sequences were checked for sharing across subjects and were also compared against the VDJdb database and published repertoires. TCRdb cleaned the public reads at Q25 with fastp, built clones with MiXCR and kept in-frame beta chains. One record per CDR3 amino acid sequence lists the most common genes and DNA. V and J calls and clone size were set by TCRdb, not the authors. In all, the sample holds around 50,000 distinct CDR3 sequences, and about 78% of those were seen once. Around 34% of the sample lies in the top ten.

The CDR3 numbers 11 residues from cysteine through phenylalanine. Left in the record is the CDR3 DNA by itself, 33 bases read in frame from the first base. Based on the germline V gene, the CDR1 and CDR2 sequences are SQVTM and ANQGSEA. A distance of 16 bases separates the germline ends of V and J, which lose 4 bases and 13 bases respectively. Regarding this clonotype: What antigen it recognizes has not been identified. Per-base quality was not reported, and no clone a single base away is much larger than it.

The investigation overall reported the following: Patients and healthy controls showed no significant difference in CD8+ Simpson's diversity (P=0.060). Although under 35 CD8+ CDR3 sequences were shared by patients and controls, these sequences appeared highly expressed in patients and within the immunodominant clones of patients.

The receptor's source is a human donor in good health, serving as a control. The rearranged segments are TRBV29-1 and TRBJ2-5; the D gene assignment is ambiguous. Material for sequencing was sorted CD4+, CD8+, or CD8+CD57+ T cells (not recorded which) from PBMCs. CDR3 region: CSVVLAERRYF. Read as DNA, the sequence is TGCAGCGTTGTATTGGCGGAAAGAAGGTACTTC.